This T cell receptor (beta chain) was identified during a study of graft-versus-host responses after intestinal transplantation. Study conclusions and caveats: The authors found GvH clones in recipient marrow, some appearing first in ileum or blood.

A remark on this clone: What it binds is unknown.

The CDR3 runs to 15 residues. Per the germline V gene, CDR1 is SGHRS and CDR2 is YFSETQ. V dropped 3 bases and J dropped 3; count of bases not matched to a gene: 7. Some clones are missing from TCRdb's copy, which holds only in-frame ones; the method was immunoSEQ multiplex PCR. The sample holds 120,000 or so clones, over 85% seen once. The chain carries TRBV5-1 and TRBJ1-2, with 8 bases identical to TRBD1. The source is a human donor who received an intestinal transplant. This specimen was unstimulated CD8+ T cells sorted from spleen or lymph node cells, taken before intestinal transplant. The DNA of the CDR3 is TGCGCCAGCAGCTATGGACAGGGCCTGGACTATGGCTACACCTTC. It yields the protein CASSYGQGLDYGYTF.